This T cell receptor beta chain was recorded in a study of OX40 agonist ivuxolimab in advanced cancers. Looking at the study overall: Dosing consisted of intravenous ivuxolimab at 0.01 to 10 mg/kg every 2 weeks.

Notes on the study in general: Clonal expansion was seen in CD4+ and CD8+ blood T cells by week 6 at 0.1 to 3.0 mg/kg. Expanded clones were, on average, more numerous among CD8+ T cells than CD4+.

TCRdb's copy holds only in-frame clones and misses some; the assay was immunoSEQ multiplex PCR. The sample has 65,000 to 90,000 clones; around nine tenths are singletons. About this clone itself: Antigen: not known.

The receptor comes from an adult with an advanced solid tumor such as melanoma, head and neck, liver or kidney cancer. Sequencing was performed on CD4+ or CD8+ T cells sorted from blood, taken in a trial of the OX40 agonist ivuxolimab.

CDR3 nucleotide sequence: TGTGCCAGCAGGCTTACCTCAAATAGCAATCAGCCCCAGCATTTT. Translating gives CASRLTSNSNQPQHF. The chain joins TRBV6-6 to TRBJ1-5; no reliable D call. The germline gives CDR1 MNHNY, CDR2 SVGAGI (reference sequence). V lost 6 bases and J 0 bases, leaving 12 bases between the germline ends. The CDR3 spans 15 residues.